This T cell receptor beta chain was observed in a study of beta chain features in type 1 diabetes. Whole-study findings and limits: High TCR expression in some cells could lead to their over-representation in cDNA sequencing. It was not settled here whether HLA type affects TCRB rearrangement. Shorter TCRB CDR3s, moderately but significantly so, marked every one of the four CD4+ subsets in Type 1 diabetes patients. More deletions and fewer insertions at VDJ junctions were found in patients with type 1 diabetes.

Reverse transcribing all isolated RNA meant expressed TCRB transcripts were sequenced. Assay used: immunoSEQ multiplex PCR; TCRdb lists only in-frame clones, some missing. In the table there are hundreds of thousands of clones, around 15% of which are singletons. The CDR3 is made up of 12 amino acids. CDR1 GTSNPN and CDR2 SVGIG come from the germline V gene (reference sequence). V lost 3 bases to trimming and J lost 14 bases; unmatched junction nucleotides: 10. On this clone: What it binds is unknown.

The source material was naive CD4+ T cells from blood. The clonotype was recovered from a young man with type 1 diabetes. The V gene is TRBV30, the J gene TRBJ2-1; 7 bases agree with TRBD2. The CDR3 spells CAWSVPGTTKFF. CDR3 DNA: TGTGCCTGGAGCGTCCCCGGGACTACCAAGTTCTTC.